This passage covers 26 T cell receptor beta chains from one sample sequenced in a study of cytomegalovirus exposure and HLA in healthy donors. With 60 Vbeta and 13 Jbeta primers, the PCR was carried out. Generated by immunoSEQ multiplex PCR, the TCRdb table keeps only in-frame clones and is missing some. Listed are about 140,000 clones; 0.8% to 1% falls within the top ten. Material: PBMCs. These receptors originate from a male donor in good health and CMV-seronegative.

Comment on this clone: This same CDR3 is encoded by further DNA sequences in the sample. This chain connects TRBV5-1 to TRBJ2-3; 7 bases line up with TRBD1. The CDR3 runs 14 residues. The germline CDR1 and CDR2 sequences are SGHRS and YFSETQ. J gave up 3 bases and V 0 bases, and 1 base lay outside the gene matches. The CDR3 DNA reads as TGCGCCAGCAGCTTGGGGACAGGTACAGATACGCAGTATTTT. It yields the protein CASSLGTGTDTQYF. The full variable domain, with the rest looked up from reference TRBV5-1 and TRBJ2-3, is KAGVTQTPRYLIKTRGQQVTLSCSPISGHRSVSWYQQTPGQGLQFLFEYFSETQRNKGNFPGRFSGRQFSNSRSEMNVSTLELGDSALYLCASSLGTGTDTQYFGPGTRLTVL.

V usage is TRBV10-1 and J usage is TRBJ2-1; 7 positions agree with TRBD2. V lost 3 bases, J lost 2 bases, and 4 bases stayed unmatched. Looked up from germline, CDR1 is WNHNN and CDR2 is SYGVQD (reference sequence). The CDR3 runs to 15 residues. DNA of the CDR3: TGCGCCAGCAGTGAACAGACTAGCCCCTACAATGAGCAGTTCTTC. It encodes CASSEQTSPYNEQFF.

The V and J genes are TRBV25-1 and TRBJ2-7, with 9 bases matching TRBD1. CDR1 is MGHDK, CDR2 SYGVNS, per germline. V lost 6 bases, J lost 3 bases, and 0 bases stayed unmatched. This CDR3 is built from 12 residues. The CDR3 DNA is TGTGCCAGCAGGGACAGGGGCTACGAGCAGTACTTC. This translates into CASRDRGYEQYF.

CDR3 region: CASSPFYGTGSLTNYGYTF. For the CDR3, the DNA is TGTGCCAGCTCACCCTTCTACGGGACAGGGAGCCTCACTAACTATGGCTACACCTTC. V usage is TRBV18 and J usage is TRBJ1-2; 9 bases map to TRBD1. After removal of 3 bases from V and 0 bases from J, the junction contained 14 bases not matched to a gene. The CDR3 totals 19 residues. The germline V gene has CDR1 KGHSH and CDR2 LQKENI.

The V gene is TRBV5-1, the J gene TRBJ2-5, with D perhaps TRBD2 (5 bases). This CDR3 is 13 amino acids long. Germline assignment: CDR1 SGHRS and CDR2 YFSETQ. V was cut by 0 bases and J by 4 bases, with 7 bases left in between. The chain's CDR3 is CASSLGGIETQYF. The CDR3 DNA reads TGCGCCAGCAGCTTGGGAGGGATAGAGACCCAGTACTTC.

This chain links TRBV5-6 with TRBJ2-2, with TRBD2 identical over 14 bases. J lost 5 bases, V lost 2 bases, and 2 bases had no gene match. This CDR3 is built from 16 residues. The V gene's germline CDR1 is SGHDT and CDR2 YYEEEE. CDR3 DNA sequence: TGTGCCAGCAGCTTCCGGACTAGCGGGGGGACCGGGGAGCTGTTTTTT. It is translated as CASSFRTSGGTGELFF.

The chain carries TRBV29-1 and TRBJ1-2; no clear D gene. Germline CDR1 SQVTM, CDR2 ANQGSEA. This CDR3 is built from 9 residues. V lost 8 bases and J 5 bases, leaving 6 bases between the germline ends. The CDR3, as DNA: TGCAGCTCCTCGTATGGCTACACCTTC. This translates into CSSSYGYTF. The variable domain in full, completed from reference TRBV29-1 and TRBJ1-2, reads SAVISQKPSRDICQRGTSLTIQCQVDSQVTMMFWYRQQPGQSLTLIATANQGSEATYESGFVIDKFPISRPNLTFSTLTVSNMSPEDSSIYLCSSSYGYTFGSGTRLTVV.

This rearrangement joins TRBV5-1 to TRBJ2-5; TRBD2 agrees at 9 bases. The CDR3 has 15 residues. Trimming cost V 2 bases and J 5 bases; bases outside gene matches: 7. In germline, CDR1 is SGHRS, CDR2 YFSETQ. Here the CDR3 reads CASSFRAGGEETQYF. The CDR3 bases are TGCGCCAGCAGCTTCCGAGCGGGGGGCGAGGAGACCCAGTACTTC.

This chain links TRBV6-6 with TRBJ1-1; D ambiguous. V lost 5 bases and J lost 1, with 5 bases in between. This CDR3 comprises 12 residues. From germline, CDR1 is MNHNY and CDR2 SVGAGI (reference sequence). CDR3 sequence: CASSEWNTEAFF. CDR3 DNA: TGTGCCAGCAGTGAGTGGAACACTGAAGCTTTCTTT.

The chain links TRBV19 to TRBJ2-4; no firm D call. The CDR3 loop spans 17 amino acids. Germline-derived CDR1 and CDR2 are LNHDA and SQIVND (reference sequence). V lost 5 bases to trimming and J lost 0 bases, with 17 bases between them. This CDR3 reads CASSSQRQQLAKNIQYF. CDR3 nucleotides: TGTGCCAGTAGTTCCCAGAGGCAGCAGCTAGCCAAAAACATTCAGTACTTC.

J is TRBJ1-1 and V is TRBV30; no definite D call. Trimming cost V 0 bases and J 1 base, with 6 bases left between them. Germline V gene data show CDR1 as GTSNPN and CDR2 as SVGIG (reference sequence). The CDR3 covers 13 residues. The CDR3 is CAWSVEANTEAFF. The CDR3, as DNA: TGTGCCTGGAGTGTAGAGGCGAACACTGAAGCTTTCTTT.

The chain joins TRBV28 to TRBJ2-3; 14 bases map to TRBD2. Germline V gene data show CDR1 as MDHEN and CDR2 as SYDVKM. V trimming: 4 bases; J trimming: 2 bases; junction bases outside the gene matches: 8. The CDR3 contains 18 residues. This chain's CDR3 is CASSSPGTSGGHTDTQYF. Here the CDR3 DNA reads TGTGCCAGCAGTTCTCCCGGGACTAGCGGGGGTCACACAGATACGCAGTATTTT.

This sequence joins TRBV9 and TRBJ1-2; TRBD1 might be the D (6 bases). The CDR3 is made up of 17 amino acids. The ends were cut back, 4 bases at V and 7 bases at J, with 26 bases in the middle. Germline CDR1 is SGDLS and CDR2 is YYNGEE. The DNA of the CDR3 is TGTGCCAGCAGCCCTGTAGGTCTTCCGACAGGCACGGGTGGCTACACCTTC. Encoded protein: CASSPVGLPTGTGGYTF.

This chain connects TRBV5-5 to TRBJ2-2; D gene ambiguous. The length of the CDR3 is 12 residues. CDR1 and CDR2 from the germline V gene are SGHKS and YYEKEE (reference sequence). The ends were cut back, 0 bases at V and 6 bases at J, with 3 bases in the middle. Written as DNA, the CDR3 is TGTGCCAGCAGCTTGGACTCCGGGGAGCTGTTTTTT. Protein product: CASSLDSGELFF.

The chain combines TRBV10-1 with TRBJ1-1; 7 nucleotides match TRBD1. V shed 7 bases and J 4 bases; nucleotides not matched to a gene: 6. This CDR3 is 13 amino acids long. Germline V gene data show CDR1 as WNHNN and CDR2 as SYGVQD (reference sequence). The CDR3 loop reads CASTRTGGTEAFF. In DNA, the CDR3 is TGCGCCAGCACCAGGACAGGCGGCACTGAAGCTTTCTTT.

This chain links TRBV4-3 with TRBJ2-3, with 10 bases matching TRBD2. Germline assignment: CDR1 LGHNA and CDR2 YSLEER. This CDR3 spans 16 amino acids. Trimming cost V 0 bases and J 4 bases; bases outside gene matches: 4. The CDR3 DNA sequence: TGCGCCAGCAGCCAAGAAGCGGGGGGGGTTTCAGATACGCAGTATTTT. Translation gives CASSQEAGGVSDTQYF.

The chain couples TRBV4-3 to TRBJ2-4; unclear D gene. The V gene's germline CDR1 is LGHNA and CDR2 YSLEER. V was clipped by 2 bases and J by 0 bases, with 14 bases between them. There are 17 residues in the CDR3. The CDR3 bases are TGCGCCAGCAGCCAAAGTATAGTCATCGTAGCCAAAAACATTCAGTACTTC. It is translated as CASSQSIVIVAKNIQYF.

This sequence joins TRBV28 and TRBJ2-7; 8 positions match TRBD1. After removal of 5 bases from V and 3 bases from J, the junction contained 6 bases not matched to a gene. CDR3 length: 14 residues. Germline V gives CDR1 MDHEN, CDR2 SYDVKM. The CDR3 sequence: CASSPRGLFYEQYF. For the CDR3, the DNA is TGTGCCAGCAGTCCCAGGGGGCTTTTCTACGAGCAGTACTTC.

The CDR3 DNA follows: TGTGCCAGCAGCCATCCTAGGGACAACGCGGGCACTGAAGCTTTCTTT. Amino acids: CASSHPRDNAGTEAFF. The gene calls are TRBV7-9 and TRBJ1-1; D perhaps matches TRBD1 (6 bases). The CDR3 extends over 16 amino acids. Germline V gives CDR1 SEHNR, CDR2 FQNEAQ (reference sequence). V dropped 5 bases and J dropped 4 bases, with 20 bases sitting between them.

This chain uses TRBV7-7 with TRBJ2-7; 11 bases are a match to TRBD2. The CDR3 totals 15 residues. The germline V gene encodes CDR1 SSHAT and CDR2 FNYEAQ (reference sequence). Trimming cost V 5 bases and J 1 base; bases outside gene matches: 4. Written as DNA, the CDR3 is TGTGCCAGCAGCCCTTTAGCGGGAGGGTCCTACGAGCAGTACTTC. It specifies CASSPLAGGSYEQYF.

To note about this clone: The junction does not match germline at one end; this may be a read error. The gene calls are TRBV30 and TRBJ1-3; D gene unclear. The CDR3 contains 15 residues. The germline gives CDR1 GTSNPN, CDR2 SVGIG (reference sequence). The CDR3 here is CAGSLRVNSGNTIYF. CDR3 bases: TGTGCCGGGAGTTTGAGGGTTAACTCTGGAAACACCATATATTTT.

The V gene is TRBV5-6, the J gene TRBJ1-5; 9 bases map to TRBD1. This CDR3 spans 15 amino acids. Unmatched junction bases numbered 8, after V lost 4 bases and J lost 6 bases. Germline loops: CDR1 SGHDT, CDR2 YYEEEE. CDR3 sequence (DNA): TGTGCCAGCAGCAAGCTCGGGACAGGGATTCAGCCCCAGCATTTT. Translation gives CASSKLGTGIQPQHF. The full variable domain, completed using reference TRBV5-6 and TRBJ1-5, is DAGVTQSPTHLIKTRGQQVTLRCSPKSGHDTVSWYQQALGQGPQFIFQYYEEEERQRGNFPDRFSGHQFPNYSSELNVNALLLGDSALYLCASSKLGTGIQPQHFGDGTRLSIL.

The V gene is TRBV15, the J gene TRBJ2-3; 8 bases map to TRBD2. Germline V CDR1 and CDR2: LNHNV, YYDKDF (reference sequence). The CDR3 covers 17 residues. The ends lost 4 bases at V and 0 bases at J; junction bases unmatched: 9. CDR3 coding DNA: TGTGCCACCAGCACCCGACGAGGGACTAGAAGCACAGATACGCAGTATTTT. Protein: CATSTRRGTRSTDTQYF.

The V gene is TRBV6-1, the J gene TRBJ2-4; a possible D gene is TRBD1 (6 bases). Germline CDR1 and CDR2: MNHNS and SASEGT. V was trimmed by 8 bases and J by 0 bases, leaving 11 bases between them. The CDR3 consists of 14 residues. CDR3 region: CASRDIKAKNIQYF. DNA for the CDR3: TGTGCCAGCCGGGACATCAAAGCCAAAAACATTCAGTACTTC.

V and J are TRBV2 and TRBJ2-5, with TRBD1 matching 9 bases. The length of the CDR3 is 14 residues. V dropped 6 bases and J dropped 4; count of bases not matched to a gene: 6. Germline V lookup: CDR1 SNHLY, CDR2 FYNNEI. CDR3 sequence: CASRWDRDGETQYF. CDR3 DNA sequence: TGTGCCAGCAGATGGGACAGGGACGGAGAGACCCAGTACTTC.

DNA of the CDR3: TGTGCCACCAGCGAGAGTTACAGGAACACTGAAGCTTTCTTT. Translation gives CATSESYRNTEAFF. This chain links TRBV15 with TRBJ1-1; D is unresolved. This CDR3 region has 14 residues. Germline V lookup: CDR1 LNHNV, CDR2 YYDKDF (reference sequence). V lost 5 bases and J 1 base, leaving 11 bases between the germline ends. The variable domain in full, with the rest retrieved from reference TRBV15 and TRBJ1-1, is DAMVIQNPRYQVTQFGKPVTLSCSQTLNHNVMYWYQQKSSQAPKLLFHYYDKDFNNEADTPDNFQSRRPNTSFCFLDIRSPGLGDTAMYLCATSESYRNTEAFFGQGTRLTVV.